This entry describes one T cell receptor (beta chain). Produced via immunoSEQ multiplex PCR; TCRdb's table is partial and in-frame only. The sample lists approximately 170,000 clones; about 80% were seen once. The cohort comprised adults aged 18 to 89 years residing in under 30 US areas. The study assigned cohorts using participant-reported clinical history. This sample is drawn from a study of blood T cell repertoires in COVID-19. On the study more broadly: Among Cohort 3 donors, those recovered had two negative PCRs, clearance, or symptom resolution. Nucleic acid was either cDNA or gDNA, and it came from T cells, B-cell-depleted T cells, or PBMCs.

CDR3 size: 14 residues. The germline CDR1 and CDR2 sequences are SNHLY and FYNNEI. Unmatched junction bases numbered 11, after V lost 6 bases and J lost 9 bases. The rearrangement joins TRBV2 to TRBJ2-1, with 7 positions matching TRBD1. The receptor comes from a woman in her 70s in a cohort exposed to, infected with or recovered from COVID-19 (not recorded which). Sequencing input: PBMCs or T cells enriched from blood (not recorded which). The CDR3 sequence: CASRDAWTGFEQFF. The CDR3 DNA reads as TGTGCCAGCAGAGACGCTTGGACAGGCTTTGAGCAGTTCTTC. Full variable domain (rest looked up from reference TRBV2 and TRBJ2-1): EPEVTQTPSHQVTQMGQEVILRCVPISNHLYFYWYRQILGQKVEFLVSFYNNEISEKSEIFDDQFSVERPDGSNFTLKIRSTKLEDSAMYFCASRDAWTGFEQFFGPGTRLTVL.